The 29 T cell receptor beta chains reported below all come from one sample, sequenced in a study of naive and memory T cell subsets. The SP2 primer and nested alpha and beta constant region primers amplified ligated cDNA in four rounds. From the 5' RACE reads, TCRdb called clonotypes with MiXCR, one entry per CDR3 protein. Among tens of thousands of distinct CDR3 sequences listed, 7.6% were seen once. A UMI-containing oligonucleotide was joined by 3' ligation to the TCR cDNA template. The receptors were gathered from a female donor in good health.

There are a few counts of this clonotype. V usage is TRBV5-1 and J usage is TRBJ2-1, with 11 bases identical to TRBD2. Trimming cost V 4 bases and J 0 bases; bases outside gene matches: 9. Germline values: CDR1 SGHRS, CDR2 YFSETQ. The CDR3 contains 18 residues. Here the CDR3 reads CASSRGGTSGVSYNEQFF. The CDR3 bases are TGCGCCAGCAGCCGCGGCGGGACTAGCGGAGTCTCCTACAATGAGCAGTTCTTC.

This clonotype has a handful of counts. The CDR3 is CASSPGGLGTQYF. CDR3 in DNA: TGTGCCAGCAGCCCAGGCGGGCTGGGGACCCAGTACTTC. The rearrangement joins TRBV11-2 to TRBJ2-5; tentative D call: TRBD2 (5 bases). The length of the CDR3 is 13 residues. The germline CDR1 and CDR2 sequences are SGHAT and FQNNGV. V was pared by 5 bases and J by 7 bases, with 14 bases between.

The chain combines TRBV18 with TRBJ1-3, with D tentatively TRBD1 (5 bases). From germline, CDR1 is KGHSH and CDR2 LQKENI. The CDR3 sequence is 17 residues long. Trimming pared 4 bases from V and 2 bases from J, leaving 18 bases between. Written as DNA, the CDR3 is TGTGCCAGCTCACAAGGACCGGGGGATTTTACTGGAAACACCATATATTTT. Translating it yields CASSQGPGDFTGNTIYF. Complete variable domain (other parts from reference TRBV18 and TRBJ1-3): NAGVMQNPRHLVRRRGQEARLRCSPMKGHSHVYWYRQLPEEGLKFMVYLQKENIIDESGMPKERFSAEFPKEGPSILRIQQVVRGDSAAYFCASSQGPGDFTGNTIYFGEGSWLTVV.

There are many counts of this clonotype. The chain links TRBV20-1 to TRBJ1-4, with a weak D call TRBD1 (5 bases). CDR3 size: 14 residues. V was trimmed by 6 bases and J by 3 bases, leaving 14 bases between them. CDR1 and CDR2 from the germline V gene are DFQATT and SNEGSKA (reference sequence). The CDR3 sequence is CSAGFRGSNEKLFF. In DNA form, the CDR3 reads TGCAGTGCAGGTTTTAGGGGATCTAATGAAAAACTGTTTTTT.

The rearrangement uses TRBV20-1 and TRBJ2-1, with 12 bases aligning to TRBD2. The CDR3 extends over 21 amino acids. The junction had 22 bases not matched to a gene; V was cut back by 6 bases and J by 1 base. Germline values: CDR1 DFQATT, CDR2 SNEGSKA (reference sequence). The DNA of the CDR3 is TGCAGTGCCCGGTGGGCTAGCGGGGGGGGCGACCCCTCTTGGTCCTACAATGAGCAGTTCTTC. Amino acids: CSARWASGGGDPSWSYNEQFF.

This clonotype has ten or more counts. The chain is built from TRBV14 and TRBJ2-3; D unresolved. The CDR3 totals 15 residues. V lost 6 bases and J 2 bases, leaving 15 bases between the germline ends. Germline V gene sequence: CDR1 SGHDN, CDR2 FVKESK. The CDR3 reads CASSPSLGYTDTQYF. The CDR3 DNA is TGTGCCAGCAGTCCAAGTCTGGGCTACACAGATACGCAGTATTTT.

This chain links TRBV19 with TRBJ2-6; 7 bases align to TRBD1. Germline-derived CDR1 and CDR2 are LNHDA and SQIVND (reference sequence). With 4 bases clipped from V and 0 bases from J, the junction kept 3 bases outside the gene matches. This CDR3 is 16 amino acids long. CDR3 nucleotide sequence: TGTGCCAGTAGTAGACAGGGTTACTCTGGGGCCAACGTCCTGACTTTC. Amino acids: CASSRQGYSGANVLTF.

Ten or more counts support this clonotype. J is TRBJ1-6 and V is TRBV27, with D possibly being TRBD1 (5 bases). CDR1 is MNHEY and CDR2 is SMNVEV in the germline V gene (reference sequence). CDR3 length equals 15 residues. V lost 4 bases and J lost 6, with 13 bases in between. CDR3 sequence: CASSSVGTGNSPLHF. The CDR3 DNA sequence: TGTGCCAGCAGTTCTGTCGGGACGGGTAATTCACCCCTCCACTTT.

This clonotype was counted a few times. Here the CDR3 reads CASSQDLPGGTYEQYF. CDR3 DNA: TGCGCCAGCAGCCAAGATCTTCCGGGGGGGACCTACGAGCAGTACTTC. The chain joins TRBV4-3 to TRBJ2-7; 8 nucleotides match TRBD2. V was clipped by 0 bases and J by 2 bases; unmatched bases: 6. Per the germline V gene, CDR1 is LGHNA and CDR2 is YSLEER. The CDR3 totals 16 residues.

This clonotype was detected ten times or more. The rearrangement uses TRBV28 and TRBJ1-2; D is uncertain. Looked up from germline, CDR1 is MDHEN and CDR2 is SYDVKM. The germline V and J ends were trimmed by 5 bases and 5 bases, with 12 bases remaining between them. The CDR3 extends over 13 amino acids. The CDR3 region is CASSKIRAYGYTF. CDR3 nucleotides: TGTGCCAGCAGTAAGATTCGGGCGTATGGCTACACCTTC.

This clonotype was counted ten times or more. This chain links TRBV29-1 with TRBJ2-1; D unresolved. CDR1 SQVTM and CDR2 ANQGSEA come from the germline V gene. There are 14 residues in the CDR3. The V end lost 8 bases, the J end lost 4 bases, and 18 bases lay between the germline ends. For the CDR3, the DNA is TGCAGCACCCGAGACCCCTGGAGATACAATGAGCAGTTCTTC. This codes for CSTRDPWRYNEQFF.

J is TRBJ1-2 and V is TRBV5-4; D ambiguous. Germline V lookup: CDR1 SGHNT, CDR2 YYREEE (reference sequence). The CDR3 length is 15 residues. V lost 1 base and J 8 bases, leaving 18 bases between the germline ends. Here the CDR3 DNA reads TGTGCCAGCAGCTTGAAGGGCAGTGGAGCCCGAGGCTACACCTTC. Encoded protein: CASSLKGSGARGYTF.

This clonotype came up a few times. This chain uses TRBV9 with TRBJ1-2; D gene ambiguous. This CDR3 comprises 15 residues. Between the trimmed V and J ends, which lost 4 bases and 3 bases, there was a span of 16 bases. Per the germline V gene, CDR1 is SGDLS and CDR2 is YYNGEE. The CDR3 loop reads CASSPSPGSHYGYTF. As DNA, the CDR3 is TGTGCCAGCAGCCCCTCACCTGGCAGCCACTATGGCTACACCTTC.

The chain employs TRBV5-1 and TRBJ2-7, with D hard to call. Trimming removed 1 base from V and 7 bases from J, with 12 bases in between. In germline, CDR1 is SGHRS, CDR2 YFSETQ. This CDR3 has 13 amino acids. The CDR3 sequence: CASSLSVPMEQYF. DNA of the CDR3: TGCGCCAGCAGCTTGTCCGTGCCTATGGAGCAGTACTTC.

This clonotype was seen a few times. The chain carries TRBV2 and TRBJ1-2, with a possible D match to TRBD1 (6 bases). The V gene's germline CDR1 is SNHLY and CDR2 FYNNEI. The V gene lost 6 bases and the J gene lost 2 bases, with 7 bases spanning the gap. The CDR3 totals 12 residues. CDR3 coding DNA: TGTGCCAGCAGAAGGGGGAACTATGGCTACACCTTC. It translates to CASRRGNYGYTF.

This clonotype was picked up many times. The chain links TRBV5-1 to TRBJ1-6; 9 bases agree with TRBD1. This CDR3 comprises 16 residues. The germline V gene has CDR1 SGHRS and CDR2 YFSETQ. The junction had 9 bases not matched to a gene; V was cut back by 5 bases and J by 6 bases. CDR3 protein: CASRPTPGQGNSPLHF. The CDR3 nucleotides are TGCGCCAGCAGACCAACCCCGGGACAGGGTAATTCACCCCTCCACTTT.

This clonotype showed up just a few times. This chain joins TRBV7-3 and TRBJ2-6; D may match TRBD1 or TRBD2 (5 bases each). Per germline, CDR1 SGHTA and CDR2 FQGTGA. The CDR3 is made up of 15 amino acids. The V end was cut by 5 bases, the J end by 0 bases, with 8 bases between. CDR3 sequence (DNA): TGTGCCAGCAGCACCGGGGCCTCTGGGGCCAACGTCCTGACTTTC. This encodes CASSTGASGANVLTF. Full variable domain (missing parts from reference TRBV7-3 and TRBJ2-6): GAGVSQTPSNKVTEKGKYVELRCDPISGHTALYWYRQSLGQGPEFLIYFQGTGAADDSGLPNDRFFAVRPEGSVSTLKIQRTERGDSAVYLCASSTGASGANVLTFGAGSRLTVL.

The V call is TRBV11-1, the J call TRBJ2-4; a weak D match, TRBD1 (6 bases). This CDR3 spans 13 amino acids. The ends were cut back, 7 bases at V and 9 bases at J, with 16 bases in the middle. The V gene's germline CDR1 is SGHAT and CDR2 FQDESV (reference sequence). CDR3: CASTLQGVGIQYF. The DNA for the CDR3 is TGTGCCAGCACCCTACAGGGAGTGGGCATTCAGTACTTC.

The chain recombines TRBV5-4 with TRBJ2-7, with TRBD1 matching over 10 bases. CDR1 is SGHNT and CDR2 is YYREEE in the germline V gene (reference sequence). The CDR3 sequence is 15 residues long. With 4 bases clipped from V and 0 bases from J, the junction kept 4 bases outside the gene matches. DNA for the CDR3: TGTGCCAGCAGCCTGGACAGGGGGAGCTCCTACGAGCAGTACTTC. Protein: CASSLDRGSSYEQYF.

This clonotype was seen repeatedly, ten times or more. The V and J genes are TRBV14 and TRBJ1-1; unclear D gene. The ends were cut back, 0 bases at V and 2 bases at J, with 4 bases in the middle. The germline CDR1 and CDR2 sequences are SGHDN and FVKESK. This CDR3 contains 13 residues. CDR3 in DNA: TGTGCCAGCAGCCAAGATCCTAACACTGAAGCTTTCTTT. It translates to CASSQDPNTEAFF.

The V and J genes are TRBV6-2 or TRBV6-3 and TRBJ2-2; the match to TRBD1 covers 8 bases. Germline V gene data show CDR1 as MNHEY and CDR2 as SVGEGT. The CDR3 is 16 residues long. The trim removed 5 bases at V and 4 bases at J, leaving 9 bases unmatched. For the CDR3, the DNA is TGTGCCAGCAGTCCCCTCGGGACAGGAGTCACCGGGGAGCTGTTTTTT. Its translation is CASSPLGTGVTGELFF.

This clonotype was observed at least ten times. V is TRBV6-2 or TRBV6-3 and J is TRBJ1-1, with no clear D. The germline CDR1 and CDR2 sequences are MNHEY and SVGEGT. This CDR3 has 15 residues. V was pared by 2 bases and J by 4 bases, with 14 bases between. The CDR3 nucleotides read TGTGCCAGCAGTTACGAGCTCCCAATCGGCACTGAAGCTTTCTTT. Protein: CASSYELPIGTEAFF.

This clonotype came up a few times. The rearrangement uses TRBV4-3 and TRBJ2-1; D may be TRBD2 (6 bases). In germline, CDR1 is LGHNA, CDR2 YSLEER. The CDR3 totals 14 residues. Deletions cut 4 bases from V and 7 bases from J, with 14 bases between. The CDR3 coding sequence is TGCGCCAGCAGCCGGGGACTCGGTGGGAATGAGCAGTTCTTC. Encoded protein: CASSRGLGGNEQFF.

This clonotype has at least ten counts. The chain joins TRBV14 to TRBJ1-4, with TRBD1 matching over 7 bases. The junction had 10 bases not matched to a gene; V was cut back by 4 bases and J by 11 bases. Per the germline V gene, CDR1 is SGHDN and CDR2 is FVKESK. The CDR3 is 14 residues long. CDR3 coding DNA: TGTGCCAGCAGCCGCTACGGGACAGTCGGCAAACTGTTTTTT. As protein: CASSRYGTVGKLFF.

The CDR3 DNA reads as TGTGCCAGCAGCGCCAGGGGGATTGAGCAGTTCTTC. Amino acid sequence: CASSARGIEQFF. The chain employs TRBV9 and TRBJ2-1, with 7 bases matching TRBD1. The CDR3 totals 12 residues. CDR1 and CDR2 (germline): SGDLS, YYNGEE. The J segment lost 9 bases and the V segment lost 3 bases, leaving 3 bases of the junction unmatched. The entire variable domain, with the rest obtained from reference TRBV9 and TRBJ2-1, is as follows: DSGVTQTPKHLITATGQRVTLRCSPRSGDLSVYWYQQSLDQGLQFLIQYYNGEERAKGNILERFSAQQFPDLHSELNLSSLELGDSALYFCASSARGIEQFFGPGTRLTVL.

Only a few counts were recorded for this clonotype. In DNA form, the CDR3 reads TGTGCCAGCAGCTTAAATCGGCAGGACTATGGCTACACCTTC. Amino acid sequence: CASSLNRQDYGYTF. The chain couples TRBV7-2 to TRBJ1-2; no reliable D call. The CDR3 contains 14 residues. Germline V lookup: CDR1 SGHTA, CDR2 FQGNSA. V was pared by 2 bases and J by 3 bases, with 10 bases between.

This clonotype was detected many times. This chain uses TRBV19 with TRBJ2-1, with 8 bases identical to TRBD1. The germline CDR1 and CDR2 sequences are LNHDA and SQIVND (reference sequence). The CDR3 runs to 18 residues. V gave up 2 bases and J gave up 6 bases; unmatched junction bases: 15. The CDR3: CASSIKVYRQGKTNEQFF. The DNA of the CDR3 is TGTGCCAGTAGTATAAAGGTTTATAGACAGGGGAAGACCAATGAGCAGTTCTTC.

Only a few counts were recorded for this clonotype. V and J are TRBV20-1 and TRBJ2-2, with 9 bases that match TRBD1. Germline CDR1 is DFQATT and CDR2 is SNEGSKA (reference sequence). After removal of 0 bases from V and 5 bases from J, the junction contained 7 bases not matched to a gene. The length of the CDR3 is 16 residues. The CDR3 loop is CSARDGDRAGTGELFF. The CDR3 nucleotides read TGCAGTGCTAGAGATGGGGACAGGGCTGGAACCGGGGAGCTGTTTTTT.

V is TRBV2 and J is TRBJ2-1; weak D call: TRBD1 (6 bases). Trimming shortened V by 10 bases and J by 4 bases, and 17 bases separated the two germline ends. Germline V gene data show CDR1 as SNHLY and CDR2 as FYNNEI. This CDR3 has 14 amino acids. CDR3 coding DNA: TGTGCCACTCCACAGGGAGACGCTTACAATGAGCAGTTCTTC. As protein: CATPQGDAYNEQFF.